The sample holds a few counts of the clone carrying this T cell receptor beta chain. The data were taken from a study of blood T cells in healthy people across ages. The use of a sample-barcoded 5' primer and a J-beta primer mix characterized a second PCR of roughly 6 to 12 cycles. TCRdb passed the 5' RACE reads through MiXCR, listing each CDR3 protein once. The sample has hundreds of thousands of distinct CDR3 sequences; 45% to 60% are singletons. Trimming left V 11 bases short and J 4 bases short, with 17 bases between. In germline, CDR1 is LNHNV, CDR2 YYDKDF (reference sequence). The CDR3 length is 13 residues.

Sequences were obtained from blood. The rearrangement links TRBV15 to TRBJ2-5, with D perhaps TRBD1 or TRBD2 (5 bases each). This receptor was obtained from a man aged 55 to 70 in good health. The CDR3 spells CAGLGVTGETQYF. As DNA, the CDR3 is TGTGCCGGGTTGGGAGTAACAGGAGAGACCCAGTACTTC. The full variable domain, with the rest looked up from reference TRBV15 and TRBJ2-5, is DAMVIQNPRYQVTQFGKPVTLSCSQTLNHNVMYWYQQKSSQAPKLLFHYYDKDFNNEADTPDNFQSRRPNTSFCFLDIRSPGLGDTAMYLCAGLGVTGETQYFGPGTRLLVL.